Following are 9 T cell receptor beta chains from one sample sequenced in a study of regulatory T cells in long-lasting Graves disease. Relying on iRepertoire HTBI primers and Arm-PCR of CDR3 regions, the team built TCR beta libraries. TCRdb re-called the multiplex PCR reads with MiXCR, one entry per CDR3 protein. The data contain 200,000 to 250,000 distinct CDR3 sequences, 18% of them seen just once; the ten biggest clones take up approximately 20%. As for time point: newly diagnosed GD, antithyroid drugs for less than 3 months. Isolated PBMC RNA provided the starting material for the TCR library. Specimen: peripheral blood mononuclear cells (PBMCs), collected at new diagnosis, from a patient treated with antithyroid drugs. These receptors were collected from a female donor with Graves disease.

This clonotype was counted at least ten times. The chain uses TRBV2 and TRBJ1-5; tentatively, D is TRBD1 (5 bases). The V end lost 4 bases, the J end lost 3 bases, and 7 bases lay between the germline ends. Per the germline V gene, CDR1 is SNHLY and CDR2 is FYNNEI. CDR3 length: 13 amino acids. The CDR3 nucleotides read TGTGCCAGCAGTGGGGGGAACAATCAGCCCCAGCATTTT. Translated: CASSGGNNQPQHF.

The sample holds many counts of this clonotype. The gene calls are TRBV28 and TRBJ2-5, with a tentative D call TRBD1 (6 bases). Trimming took 8 bases from V and 1 from J, leaving 20 bases between them. Germline loops: CDR1 MDHEN, CDR2 SYDVKM. The CDR3 contains 16 residues. CDR3 residues: CASLRDTLYPQETQYF. In DNA, the CDR3 is TGTGCCAGCCTCCGGGACACTCTCTACCCCCAAGAGACCCAGTACTTC. Together with reference TRBV28 and TRBJ2-5, the CDR3 gives the full variable domain: DVKVTQSSRYLVKRTGEKVFLECVQDMDHENMFWYRQDPGLGLRLIYFSYDVKMKEKGDIPEGYSVSREKKERFSLILESASTNQTSMYLCASLRDTLYPQETQYFGPGTRLLVL.

This clonotype was seen at least ten times. The chain joins TRBV10-3 to TRBJ1-3, with a tentative D call TRBD1 (5 bases). Trimming removed 7 bases at V and 1 base at J, with 17 bases between. The CDR3 covers 16 residues. Germline CDR1 and CDR2: ENHRY and SYGVKD. The CDR3 sequence: CAINRGQGLSGNTIYF. In DNA, the CDR3 is TGTGCCATCAATAGGGGCCAGGGCCTTTCTGGAAACACCATATATTTT.

This clonotype was counted ten times or more. The chain uses TRBV4-1 and TRBJ2-5; 9 bases match TRBD2. The germline gives CDR1 MGHRA, CDR2 YSYEKL. V shed 0 bases and J 1 base; nucleotides not matched to a gene: 3. The CDR3 loop spans 16 amino acids. CDR3 residues: CASSQESGRPQETQYF. As DNA, the CDR3 is TGCGCCAGCAGCCAAGAGAGCGGGAGGCCCCAAGAGACCCAGTACTTC.

In its sample, this clonotype was seen many times. The V gene is TRBV15, the J gene TRBJ1-1; D not resolved. Trimming took 1 base from V and 6 from J, leaving 12 bases between them. The germline V gene has CDR1 LNHNV and CDR2 YYDKDF (reference sequence). There are 14 residues in the CDR3. DNA for the CDR3: TGTGCCACCAGCAGAGGGGGAGAGGCGTCTGAAGCTTTCTTT. It translates to CATSRGGEASEAFF.

This clonotype was observed at least ten times. This sequence joins TRBV12-3 or TRBV12-4 and TRBJ2-1, with 8 nucleotides matching TRBD2. V trimming: 7 bases; J trimming: 1 base; junction bases outside the gene matches: 3. CDR3 size: 14 residues. The CDR3 loop reads CASKREKSYNEQFF. The DNA of the CDR3 is TGTGCCAGCAAGCGGGAGAAGTCCTACAATGAGCAGTTCTTC.

This clonotype came up a few times. This rearrangement joins TRBV4-3 to TRBJ1-4; D is perhaps TRBD1 (6 bases). The CDR3 extends over 15 amino acids. Trimming pared 2 bases from V and 4 bases from J, leaving 11 bases between. Germline-derived CDR1 and CDR2 are LGHNA and YSLEER. The CDR3 bases are TGCGCCAGCAGCCAATGGGGGCTAAATAATGAAAAACTGTTTTTT. Amino acids: CASSQWGLNNEKLFF.

There are many counts of this clonotype. V usage is TRBV9 and J usage is TRBJ2-3, with no clear D. This CDR3 has 12 residues. V dropped 7 bases and J dropped 2 bases, with 8 bases sitting between them. The germline gives CDR1 SGDLS, CDR2 YYNGEE. CDR3 sequence reads: CASRPVTDTQYF. CDR3 DNA: TGTGCCAGCCGACCCGTCACAGATACGCAGTATTTT. Variable domain in full (rest from reference TRBV9 and TRBJ2-3): DSGVTQTPKHLITATGQRVTLRCSPRSGDLSVYWYQQSLDQGLQFLIQYYNGEERAKGNILERFSAQQFPDLHSELNLSSLELGDSALYFCASRPVTDTQYFGPGTRLTVL.

In its sample, this clonotype was seen a few times. The genes are TRBV12-3 or TRBV12-4 and TRBJ2-7, with TRBD2 identical over 14 bases. This CDR3 region has 18 residues. V shed 6 bases, J shed 4 bases, and the junction held 14 bases outside the gene matches. CDR3 protein: CASSKFLTSGRAGYEQYF. CDR3 nucleotide sequence: TGTGCCAGCAGCAAATTTCTGACTAGCGGGAGGGCCGGGTACGAGCAGTACTTC.